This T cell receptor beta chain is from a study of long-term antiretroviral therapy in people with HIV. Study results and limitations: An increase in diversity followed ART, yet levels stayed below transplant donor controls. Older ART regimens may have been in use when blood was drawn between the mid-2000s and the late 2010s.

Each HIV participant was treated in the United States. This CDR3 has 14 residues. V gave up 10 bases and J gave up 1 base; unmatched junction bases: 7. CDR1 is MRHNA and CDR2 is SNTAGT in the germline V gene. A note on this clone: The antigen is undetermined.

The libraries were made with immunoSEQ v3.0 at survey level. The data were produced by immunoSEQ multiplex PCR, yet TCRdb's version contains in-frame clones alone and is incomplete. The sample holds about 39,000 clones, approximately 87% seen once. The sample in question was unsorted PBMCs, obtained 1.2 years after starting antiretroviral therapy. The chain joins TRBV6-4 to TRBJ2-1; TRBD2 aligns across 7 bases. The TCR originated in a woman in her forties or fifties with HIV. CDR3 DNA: TGTGCCACCGGTAGAGCGGGATCCTACAATGAGCAGTTCTTC. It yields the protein CATGRAGSYNEQFF.